This T cell receptor (beta chain) was recorded in a study of T cell responses to AZD1222 COVID-19 vaccine. Notes on the study in general: Researchers took repertoire samples only after the peak T cell response had come. The CD4 TCRs associated with vaccination extended across spike and predominated at 160-218 and 743-854. Only 6 or 7 AZD1222 recipients tested seropositive at baseline. Two AZD1222 administrations were followed by greater Spike-specific TCR breadth and depth.

Profiled with immunoSEQ multiplex PCR; TCRdb holds only in-frame clones, not every one. The sample includes 150,000 to 200,000 clones, over 70% of them seen just once. Comments on this clone: Its antigen is currently unknown.

The V gene's germline CDR1 is MDHEN and CDR2 SYDVKM. The CDR3 extends over 18 amino acids. V lost 2 bases, J lost 5 bases, and 15 bases stayed unmatched. The sequenced sample was peripheral blood, obtained on day 0 of MenACWY control vaccination. This chain links TRBV28 with TRBJ2-1; 7 positions match TRBD2. This clonotype originated in an adult in good health. DNA for the CDR3: TGTGCCAGCAGTTTAGTCTTGGGAGGGACTCACAGAAACAATGAGCAGTTCTTC. It is translated as CASSLVLGGTHRNNEQFF.